Below are 31 T cell receptor beta chains sequenced from a single sample in a study of blood T cell repertoires in COVID-19. Measured with immunoSEQ multiplex PCR; TCRdb has only the in-frame clones, and not every one. Of about 44,000 clones in the sample, about 80% are singletons; the top ten hold nearly 45%. The sample comprised peripheral blood. All receptors come from a human donor in a cohort sampled during active COVID-19.

This clone appeared a few times. The DNA is omitted, as the CDR3 cannot be located on it reliably, and the CDR3 follows TCRdb's listing. The chain has TRBV11-3 and TRBJ1-5; TRBD1 was called by the table and not checked on the DNA. Germline CDR1 reads SGHNT; CDR2 reads YENEEA. The CDR3 length is 15 residues, termini included. The chain's CDR3 is CASSLVAGGISPSIF.

This clone was seen a few times. The V gene is TRBV4-1, the J gene TRBJ2-1, with D possibly TRBD1 on 6 matching bases. The CDR3 has 16 amino acids. The germline gives CDR1 MGHRA, CDR2 YSYEKL. V lost 1 base, J lost 2 bases, and 12 bases lay in between. The CDR3 DNA reads as TGCGCCAGCAGCCAAGGGGTCGGGACAACCTACAATGAGCAGTTCTTC. Translating it yields CASSQGVGTTYNEQFF.

This clone has a single count. V is TRBV12-3 or TRBV12-4 and J is TRBJ2-3, with D tentatively TRBD1 (6 bases). This CDR3 has 11 residues. Trimming stripped 6 bases from V and 6 bases from J, with 7 bases between. DNA of the CDR3: TGTGCCAGCAGGCAGGGGGATACGCAGTATTTT. Residues: CASRQGDTQYF.

The chain employs TRBV28 and TRBJ2-6; TRBD1 matches at 10 bases. J was trimmed by 2 bases and V by 3 bases; bases with no gene match: 1. Per germline, CDR1 MDHEN and CDR2 SYDVKM. The length of the CDR3 is 16 residues. In DNA form, the CDR3 reads TGTGCCAGCAGTTTGACAGGGGGCGCTGGGGCCAACGTCCTGACTTTC. It is translated as CASSLTGGAGANVLTF.

The CDR3 bases are TGCGCCAGCCACCTAGGGGCAGGTCAAGAGACCCAGTACTTC. It is translated as CASHLGAGQETQYF. The chain is built from TRBV5-1 and TRBJ2-5, with a weak D call TRBD1 (5 bases). CDR3 length: 14 residues. Germline CDR1 is SGHRS and CDR2 is YFSETQ. The V and J ends lost 7 bases and 2 bases respectively, with 15 bases between them.

The V gene is TRBV7-9, the J gene TRBJ1-1; unclear D gene. The V end was cut by 3 bases, the J end by 7 bases, with 12 bases between. The germline CDR1 and CDR2 sequences are SEHNR and FQNEAQ (reference sequence). CDR3 length: 13 residues. The CDR3 reads CASSLAGSHEAFF. The CDR3 coding sequence is TGTGCCAGCAGCTTGGCGGGGTCCCATGAAGCTTTCTTT.

This sequence joins TRBV11-2 and TRBJ2-7; 8 bases match TRBD1. Germline trimming cut 3 bases from V and 2 bases from J; bases unmatched to any gene: 9. There are 16 residues in the CDR3. Germline V gene lookup returns CDR1 SGHAT and CDR2 FQNNGV. CDR3 protein: CASSLGGTGATYEQYF. The CDR3 bases are TGTGCCAGCAGCTTGGGCGGGACAGGCGCTACCTACGAGCAGTACTTC.

The chain is built from TRBV6-5 and TRBJ1-5; D gene unclear. Germline V gene lookup returns CDR1 MNHEY and CDR2 SVGAGI. Trimming shortened V by 4 bases and J by 0 bases, and 10 bases separated the two germline ends. The CDR3 covers 15 residues. The CDR3 bases are TGTGCCAGCAGTTCAGGCATCGTTAGCAATCAGCCCCAGCATTTT. It codes for CASSSGIVSNQPQHF.

The rearrangement joins TRBV4-3 to TRBJ1-2; D is unclear. V shed 1 base and J shed 0 bases, with 6 bases lying between them. CDR1 is LGHNA, CDR2 YSLEER, per germline. This CDR3 has 14 residues. The CDR3 spells CASSQGGANYGYTF. DNA for the CDR3: TGCGCCAGCAGCCAAGGGGGAGCTAACTATGGCTACACCTTC.

This chain uses TRBV28 with TRBJ1-1; D is uncertain. The germline V gene has CDR1 MDHEN and CDR2 SYDVKM. Trimming shortened V by 5 bases and J by 3 bases, and 13 bases separated the two germline ends. This CDR3 region has 14 residues. The CDR3 DNA is TGTGCCAGCAGTCCTTTGTCTCCTTACACTGAAGCTTTCTTT. Translating it yields CASSPLSPYTEAFF.

The genes are TRBV7-8 and TRBJ2-5; a possible D gene is TRBD1 (5 bases). The CDR3 is 15 residues long. V lost 1 base to trimming and J lost 4 bases, with 13 bases between them. CDR1 and CDR2 (germline): SGHVS, FQNEAQ. CDR3 sequence reads: CASSLGPGKTETQYF. The CDR3 DNA sequence: TGTGCCAGCAGCTTAGGACCAGGGAAGACAGAGACCCAGTACTTC.

The chain recombines TRBV27 with TRBJ2-1, with 15 bases matching TRBD2. Germline lookup yields CDR1 MNHEY and CDR2 SMNVEV (reference sequence). The CDR3 contains 13 residues. V gave up 6 bases and J gave up 16 bases; unmatched junction bases: 7. The DNA for the CDR3 is TGTGCCAGCAGACGGACTAGCGGGGGGGCCTTCTTCTTC. Encoded protein: CASRRTSGGAFFF.

The chain is built from TRBV18 and TRBJ2-3; tentatively, D is TRBD1 (6 bases). The ends were cut back, 2 bases at V and 6 bases at J, with 9 bases in the middle. Germline V lookup: CDR1 KGHSH, CDR2 LQKENI. The CDR3 is made up of 13 amino acids. The CDR3 sequence: CASSPFQGDTQYF. The CDR3 DNA reads TGTGCCAGCTCACCATTTCAGGGGGATACGCAGTATTTT. Variable domain in full (rest from reference TRBV18 and TRBJ2-3): NAGVMQNPRHLVRRRGQEARLRCSPMKGHSHVYWYRQLPEEGLKFMVYLQKENIIDESGMPKERFSAEFPKEGPSILRIQQVVRGDSAAYFCASSPFQGDTQYFGPGTRLTVL.

The V and J genes are TRBV9 and TRBJ1-2, with 8 bases that match TRBD1. This CDR3 spans 15 amino acids. Germline V gene data show CDR1 as SGDLS and CDR2 as YYNGEE. V gave up 4 bases and J gave up 8 bases; unmatched junction bases: 13. The CDR3 spells CASSPSTGANEGYTF. Here the CDR3 DNA reads TGTGCCAGCAGCCCTTCGACAGGGGCCAATGAGGGCTACACCTTC.

The chain employs TRBV5-4 and TRBJ2-1; 7 bases line up with TRBD1. Losses at the gene ends were 3 bases for V and 3 bases for J; bases not matched to a gene: 6. CDR1 is SGHNT and CDR2 is YYREEE in the germline V gene (reference sequence). This CDR3 comprises 15 residues. The CDR3 loop is CASSSRDRVYNEQFF. In DNA form, the CDR3 reads TGTGCCAGCAGCTCTCGGGACAGAGTCTACAATGAGCAGTTCTTC.

V gene TRBV2 combines with J gene TRBJ2-3, with 9 bases aligning to TRBD2. CDR1 is SNHLY and CDR2 is FYNNEI in the germline V gene. The CDR3 sequence is 16 residues long. The V segment lost 7 bases and the J segment 1 base; nucleotides outside the gene matches: 9. The CDR3 sequence: CASKTVPSGGTDTQYF. DNA of the CDR3: TGTGCCAGCAAAACGGTACCTAGCGGGGGCACAGATACGCAGTATTTT. The full variable domain, in which reference TRBV2 and TRBJ2-3 provide the parts outside the CDR3, is EPEVTQTPSHQVTQMGQEVILRCVPISNHLYFYWYRQILGQKVEFLVSFYNNEISEKSEIFDDQFSVERPDGSNFTLKIRSTKLEDSAMYFCASKTVPSGGTDTQYFGPGTRLTVL.

The chain has TRBV6-2 or TRBV6-3 and TRBJ1-2; perhaps TRBD1 as D (6 bases). This CDR3 contains 17 residues. Between the trimmed V and J ends, which lost 6 bases and 4 bases, there was a span of 24 bases. Germline CDR1 reads MNHEY; CDR2 reads SVGEGT. CDR3 coding DNA: TGTGCCAGCAGCGACGAGTGGGACACACCCGCGGGCTATGGCTACACCTTC. Its translation: CASSDEWDTPAGYGYTF.

The chain combines TRBV6-5 with TRBJ1-3; D may be TRBD1 (5 bases). CDR1 is MNHEY, CDR2 SVGAGI, per germline. The V end was cut by 4 bases, the J end by 2 bases, with 9 bases between. The CDR3 spans 14 residues. Here the CDR3 DNA reads TGTGCCAGCAGTTCGACAGCCACTGGAAACACCATATATTTT. The encoded protein is CASSSTATGNTIYF.

The chain links TRBV5-1 to TRBJ2-1; 12 bases are shared with TRBD2. The junction had 13 bases not matched to a gene; V was cut back by 7 bases and J by 8 bases. This CDR3 comprises 16 residues. The germline V gene encodes CDR1 SGHRS and CDR2 YFSETQ. CDR3 amino acids: CASREASGGAVDEQFF. CDR3 nucleotides: TGCGCCAGCCGAGAAGCTAGCGGGGGGGCCGTCGATGAGCAGTTCTTC.

The chain carries TRBV3-1 (or the pseudogene TRBV3-2) and TRBJ2-3; TRBD2 matches at 12 bases. Germline-derived CDR1 and CDR2 are LGHDT and YNNKEL (reference sequence). J was trimmed by 4 bases and V by 3 bases; bases with no gene match: 5. CDR3 length: 16 amino acids. CDR3 DNA: TGTGCCAGCAGCCAGACTAGCGGGGGTTATTCAGATACGCAGTATTTT. Its protein is CASSQTSGGYSDTQYF.

The chain is built from TRBV5-1 and TRBJ1-4, with D possibly matching TRBD1 (6 bases). The germline V and J ends were trimmed by 1 base and 7 bases, with 14 bases remaining between them. This CDR3 is 15 amino acids long. The germline CDR1 and CDR2 sequences are SGHRS and YFSETQ. The CDR3 DNA sequence: TGCGCCAGCAGCTTGTTAGGGCAGGGGAGTGAAAAACTGTTTTTT. As protein: CASSLLGQGSEKLFF.

The chain recombines TRBV29-1 with TRBJ1-2; D remains unclear. Germline V gene lookup returns CDR1 SQVTM and CDR2 ANQGSEA. With 4 bases removed from V and 0 bases from J, the gap between germline ends came to 15 bases. The CDR3 covers 15 residues. The CDR3, as DNA: TGCAGCGTTGGAATCGGTCCAGACACTAACTATGGCTACACCTTC. Amino acids: CSVGIGPDTNYGYTF.

V usage is TRBV7-9 and J usage is TRBJ1-4; possible D gene TRBD1, 5 bases. The ends were cut back, 8 bases at V and 8 bases at J, with 12 bases in the middle. The CDR3 has 12 residues. CDR1 and CDR2 from the germline V gene are SEHNR and FQNEAQ (reference sequence). DNA of the CDR3: TGTGCCAGCCGGCCAGGGTTAGAAAAACTGTTTTTT. As protein: CASRPGLEKLFF. The full variable domain, its missing parts supplied by reference TRBV7-9 and TRBJ1-4, is DTGVSQNPRHKITKRGQNVTFRCDPISEHNRLYWYRQTLGQGPEFLTYFQNEAQLEKSRLLSDRFSAERPKGSFSTLEIQRTEQGDSAMYLCASRPGLEKLFFGSGTQLSVL.

J is TRBJ2-7 and V is TRBV29-1; 7 bases align to TRBD1. The CDR3 runs 13 residues. J was trimmed by 1 base and V by 7 bases; bases with no gene match: 7. Looked up from germline, CDR1 is SQVTM and CDR2 is ANQGSEA. The DNA for the CDR3 is TGCAGCGCCAAAGGACAGGCTTCCTACGAGCAGTACTTC. It encodes CSAKGQASYEQYF.

This sequence joins TRBV19 and TRBJ2-3; 9 bases map to TRBD2. The CDR3 covers 16 residues. Germline CDR1 is LNHDA and CDR2 is SQIVND (reference sequence). The V gene end was trimmed by 2 bases and the J gene end by 1 base; junction bases not matched to a gene: 4. The CDR3 sequence: CASSIRASGGTDTQYF. As DNA, the CDR3 is TGTGCCAGTAGTATACGGGCTAGCGGGGGCACAGATACGCAGTATTTT.

The rearrangement links TRBV5-1 to TRBJ2-1; 9 bases align to TRBD1. V was pared by 2 bases and J by 4 bases, with 4 bases of the junction left unmatched. CDR1 SGHRS and CDR2 YFSETQ come from the germline V gene. This CDR3 is 15 amino acids long. CDR3 bases: TGCGCCAGCAGCTTAGGGACAGGGCCATACAATGAGCAGTTCTTC. Translation: CASSLGTGPYNEQFF.

This sequence joins TRBV4-3 and TRBJ1-2, with 8 bases lining up with TRBD1. V was pared by 0 bases and J by 6 bases, with 6 bases of the junction left unmatched. The CDR3 runs 15 residues. CDR1 is LGHNA and CDR2 is YSLEER in the germline V gene. CDR3 in amino acids: CASSQDDRGRNGYTF. CDR3 coding DNA: TGCGCCAGCAGCCAAGATGACAGGGGCCGAAATGGCTACACCTTC.

The rearrangement links TRBV5-1 to TRBJ1-3, with 7 bases identical to TRBD1. The CDR3 contains 19 residues. Germline CDR1 reads SGHRS; CDR2 reads YFSETQ. The V segment lost 5 bases and the J segment 0 bases; nucleotides outside the gene matches: 17. The CDR3 nucleotides are TGCGCCAGCAGTTACGGGACAGACGCCCAATTCAGCTCTGGAAACACCATATATTTT. This sequence encodes CASSYGTDAQFSSGNTIYF.

This clone has only one observation. The V and J genes are TRBV5-4 and TRBJ1-2, with D possibly TRBD1 on 5 matching bases. CDR3 length equals 13 residues. The germline gives CDR1 SGHNT, CDR2 YYREEE (reference sequence). Trimming cost V 2 bases and J 4 bases, with 9 bases left between them. This CDR3 reads CASSLRQPYGYTF. The DNA of the CDR3 is TGTGCCAGCAGCTTAAGACAGCCCTATGGCTACACCTTC.

The chain recombines TRBV15 with TRBJ2-1, with D tentatively TRBD1 (6 bases). From germline, CDR1 is LNHNV and CDR2 YYDKDF (reference sequence). This CDR3 spans 13 amino acids. The ends were cut back, 11 bases at V and 0 bases at J, with 11 bases in the middle. As DNA, the CDR3 is TGTGCCTCCGGGACAAGCTCCTACAATGAGCAGTTCTTC. Translation: CASGTSSYNEQFF.

The chain is built from TRBV12-5 and TRBJ1-1, with D hard to call. V was trimmed by 3 bases and J by 3 bases, leaving 5 bases between them. The length of the CDR3 is 12 residues. Germline V gives CDR1 LGHNT, CDR2 FRNRAP. Here the CDR3 reads CASGLPDTEAFF. CDR3 sequence (DNA): TGTGCTAGTGGTTTACCGGACACTGAAGCTTTCTTT.